This T cell receptor beta chain came from a study of spatial heterogeneity in lung cancer. Turning to the study itself: From matched bulk RNA-seq came a T cell module score, which showed a strong correlation with TCR transcript counts in tumor regions. Broader study findings: Numbers of ubiquitous and regional expanded TCRs tracked ubiquitous and regional nonsynonymous mutation counts, respectively. Intratumoral expanded alpha and beta TCR counts were found to track tumor mutation counts.

Indicated time point: sample taken at primary tumor resection. The authors sequenced whole RNA from tumor, nontumor lung or frozen PBMC without sorting. The V end was cut by 0 bases, the J end by 5 bases, with 3 bases between. The CDR3 runs to 12 residues. Germline assignment: CDR1 SGHNT and CDR2 YYREEE (reference sequence). As for this clonotype: No antigen is known for it.

Every TCR cDNA molecule carried a tag that served as a unique molecular identifier. TCRdb reprocessed the 5' RACE reads via MiXCR and lists one record per CDR3 protein. The table records 25,000 to 30,000 distinct CDR3 sequences, 7% to 7.5% of them present only once. The sample consisted of lung tumor tissue, taken at surgery. This sequence joins TRBV5-4 and TRBJ2-1; no clear D. This sequence was found in a male donor with early-stage non-small cell lung cancer. The DNA for the CDR3 is TGTGCCAGCAGCTTGGAACACAATGAGCAGTTCTTC. Its translation is CASSLEHNEQFF.